This note documents a single T cell receptor (beta chain) sequence. Profiled with immunoSEQ multiplex PCR; TCRdb holds only in-frame clones, not every one. This sample has roughly 67,000 clones, with 82% found just once. These data come from a study of OX40 agonist ivuxolimab in advanced cancers. Study in general: An agonistic human IgG2 monoclonal antibody against OX40 (CD134) was given. Two patients with cutaneous melanoma and one with hepatocellular carcinoma, three in total, showed partial responses.

The CDR3 length is 16 residues. The V segment lost 3 bases and the J segment 7 bases; nucleotides outside the gene matches: 9. Germline CDR1 is SNHLY and CDR2 is FYNNEI. The receptor's source is an adult with an advanced solid tumor such as melanoma, head and neck, liver or kidney cancer. The chain recombines TRBV2 with TRBJ1-4, with TRBD1 identical over 9 bases. Specimen: CD4+ or CD8+ T cells sorted from blood, collected in a trial of the OX40 agonist ivuxolimab. CDR3 protein: CASSEWGTGIGEKLFF. CDR3 nucleotide sequence: TGTGCCAGCAGTGAGTGGGGGACAGGGATAGGTGAAAAACTGTTTTTT. Drawing the rest from reference TRBV2 and TRBJ1-4, the complete variable domain is EPEVTQTPSHQVTQMGQEVILRCVPISNHLYFYWYRQILGQKVEFLVSFYNNEISEKSEIFDDQFSVERPDGSNFTLKIRSTKLEDSAMYFCASSEWGTGIGEKLFFGSGTQLSVL.